This entry features one TCR beta chain sequence. Which antigen it targets is not known. No much larger clone exists at a distance of one base, and base qualities are not known. CDR1 and CDR2 (ENHRY, SYGVKD) derive from the germline V gene. Trimming takes 5 bases from V and 9 bases from J, and the germline ends sit 11 bases apart. The CDR3 runs 12 amino acids, cysteine and phenylalanine included. Only the CDR3 region is kept as DNA, spanning 36 bases read in frame from base 1. These data are taken from a study. Sequenced using an Illumina MiSeq. Through fastp at Q25 and MiXCR, TCRdb rebuilt clones from the public reads, retaining in-frame beta chains. All rows with the same CDR3 protein become a single entry with the most common DNA and genes. Across this sample there are 1,700 or so distinct CDR3 sequences, with approximately 8% seen only once. Together, the top ten hold approximately 12% of the sample.

The TCR sequence derives from a human donor with rheumatoid arthritis. Sequenced: CD4+ T cells from peripheral blood. This sequence uses TRBV10-3 and TRBJ2-1; the D call is possibly TRBD1 or TRBD2, each sharing 6 bases. Read as DNA, the sequence is TGTGCCATCAGTTTCGAGGGGGGTGAGCAGTTCTTC. It codes for CAISFEGGEQFF.